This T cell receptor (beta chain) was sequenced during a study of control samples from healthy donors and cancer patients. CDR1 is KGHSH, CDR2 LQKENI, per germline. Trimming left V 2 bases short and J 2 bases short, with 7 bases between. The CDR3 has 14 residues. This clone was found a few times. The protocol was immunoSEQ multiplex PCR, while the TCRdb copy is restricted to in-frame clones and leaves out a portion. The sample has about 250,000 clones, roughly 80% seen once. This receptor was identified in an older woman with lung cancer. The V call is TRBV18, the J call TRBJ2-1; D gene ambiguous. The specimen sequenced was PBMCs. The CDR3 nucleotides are TGTGCCAGCTCACCAGCCGGACCCTACAATGAGCAGTTCTTC. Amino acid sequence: CASSPAGPYNEQFF.